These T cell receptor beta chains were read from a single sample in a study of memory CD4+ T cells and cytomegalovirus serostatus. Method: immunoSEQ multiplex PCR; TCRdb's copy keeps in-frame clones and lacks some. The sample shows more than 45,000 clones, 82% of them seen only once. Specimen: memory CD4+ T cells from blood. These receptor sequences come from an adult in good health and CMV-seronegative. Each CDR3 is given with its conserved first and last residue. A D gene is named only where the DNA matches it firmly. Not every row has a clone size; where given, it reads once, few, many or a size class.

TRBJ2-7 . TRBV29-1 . CSVGARGSGYEQYF TGCAGCGTTGGGGCCAGGGGAAGTGGCTACGAGCAGTACTTC
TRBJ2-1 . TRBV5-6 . CASSLLGPRNEQFF TGTGCCAGCAGCTTACTGGGCCCTCGGAATGAGCAGTTCTTC
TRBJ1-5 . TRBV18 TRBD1 CASSPQRTGGDQPQHF TGTGCCAGCTCACCACAACGGACAGGGGGCGATCAGCCCCAGCATTTT
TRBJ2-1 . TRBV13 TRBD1 CASSLVGQVHNEQFF TGTGCCAGCAGCTTAGTGGGACAGGTTCACAATGAGCAGTTCTTC
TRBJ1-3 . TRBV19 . CASSIDPRGSSGNTIYF TGTGCCAGTAGTATAGATCCGCGGGGATCCTCTGGAAACACCATATATTTT
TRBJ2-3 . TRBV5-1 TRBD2 CASSYGLAGGPLSDTQYF TGCGCCAGCAGCTATGGACTAGCGGGGGGGCCATTGTCGGATACGCAGTATTTT
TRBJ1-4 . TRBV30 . CAWMGQINEKLFF TGTGCCTGGATGGGGCAGATTAATGAAAAACTGTTTTTT
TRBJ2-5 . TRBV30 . CAWSVGTTGAQYF TGTGCCTGGAGTGTAGGGACAACCGGGGCCCAGTACTTC
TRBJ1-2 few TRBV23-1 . CAPCQRNYGYTF TGCGCCCCTTGCCAGCGAAACTATGGCTACACCTTC
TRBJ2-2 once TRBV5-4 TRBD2 CASSLAGAFRTGELFF TGTGCCAGCAGCTTAGCGGGGGCCTTCCGAACCGGGGAGCTGTTTTTT
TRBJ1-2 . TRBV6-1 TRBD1 CASSEGGTGGFYGYTF TGTGCCAGCAGTGAGGGCGGGACAGGGGGATTCTATGGCTACACCTTC
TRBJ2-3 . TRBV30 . CAWSRTVSWGTDTQYF TGTGCCTGGAGTCGGACAGTATCTTGGGGCACAGATACGCAGTATTTT
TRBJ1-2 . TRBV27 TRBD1 CASSPLGQASLGYTF TGTGCCAGCAGTCCCCTGGGACAGGCGAGTTTGGGCTACACCTTC
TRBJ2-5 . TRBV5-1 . CASSWESRQETQYF TGCGCCAGCAGCTGGGAGTCCCGTCAAGAGACCCAGTACTTC
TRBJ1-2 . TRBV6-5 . CASSMTLNYGYTF TGTGCCAGCAGTATGACCCTTAACTATGGCTACACCTTC
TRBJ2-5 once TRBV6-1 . CASSDTAVLKETQYF TGTGCCAGCAGTGATACAGCGGTACTTAAAGAGACCCAGTACTTC
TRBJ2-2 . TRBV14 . CASSQTQRDPTQNTGELFF TGTGCCAGCAGCCAGACCCAAAGGGACCCTACCCAGAACACCGGGGAGCTGTTTTTT
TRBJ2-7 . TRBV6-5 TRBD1 CATGLGQGPYEQYF TGTGCCACCGGGTTGGGACAGGGACCCTACGAGCAGTACTTC
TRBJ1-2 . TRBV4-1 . CASSQDTTMGYTF TGCGCCAGCAGCCAAGACACGACTATGGGCTACACCTTC
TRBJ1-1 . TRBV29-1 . CSVSMQGMGKAFF TGCAGCGTTTCGATGCAGGGGATGGGGAAAGCTTTCTTT